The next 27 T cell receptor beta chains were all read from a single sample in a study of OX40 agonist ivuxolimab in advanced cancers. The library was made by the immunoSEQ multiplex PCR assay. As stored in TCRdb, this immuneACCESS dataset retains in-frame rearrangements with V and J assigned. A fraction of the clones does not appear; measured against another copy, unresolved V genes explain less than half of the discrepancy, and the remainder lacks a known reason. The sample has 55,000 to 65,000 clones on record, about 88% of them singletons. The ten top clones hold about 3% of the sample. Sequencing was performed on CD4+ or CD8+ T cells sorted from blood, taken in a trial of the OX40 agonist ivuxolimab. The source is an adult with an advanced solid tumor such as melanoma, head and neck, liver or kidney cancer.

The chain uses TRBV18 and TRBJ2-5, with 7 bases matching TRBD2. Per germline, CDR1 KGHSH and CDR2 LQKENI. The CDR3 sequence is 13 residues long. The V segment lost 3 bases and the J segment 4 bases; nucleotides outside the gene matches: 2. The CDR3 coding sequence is TGTGCCAGCTCACCCGGACTAGGAGAGACCCAGTACTTC. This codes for CASSPGLGETQYF.

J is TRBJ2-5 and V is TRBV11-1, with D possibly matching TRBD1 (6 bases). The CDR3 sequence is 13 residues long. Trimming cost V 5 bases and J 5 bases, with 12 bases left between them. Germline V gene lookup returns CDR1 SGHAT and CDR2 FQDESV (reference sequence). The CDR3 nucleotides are TGTGCCAGCAGCATGGACAGAAAGGAGACCCAGTACTTC. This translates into CASSMDRKETQYF.

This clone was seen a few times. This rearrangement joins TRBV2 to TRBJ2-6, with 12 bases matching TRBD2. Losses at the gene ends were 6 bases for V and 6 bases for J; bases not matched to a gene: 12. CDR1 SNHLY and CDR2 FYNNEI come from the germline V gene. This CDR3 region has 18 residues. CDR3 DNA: TGTGCCAGCAGGCGACTAGGACTAGCGGGGCCTGAGGCCAACGTCCTGACTTTC. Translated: CASRRLGLAGPEANVLTF.

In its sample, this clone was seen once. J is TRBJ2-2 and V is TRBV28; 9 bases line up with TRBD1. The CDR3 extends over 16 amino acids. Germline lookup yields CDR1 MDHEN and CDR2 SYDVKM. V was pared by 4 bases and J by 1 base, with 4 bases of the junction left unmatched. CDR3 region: CASSSQGARNTGELFF. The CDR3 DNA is TGTGCCAGCAGTTCACAGGGGGCGCGGAACACCGGGGAGCTGTTTTTT.

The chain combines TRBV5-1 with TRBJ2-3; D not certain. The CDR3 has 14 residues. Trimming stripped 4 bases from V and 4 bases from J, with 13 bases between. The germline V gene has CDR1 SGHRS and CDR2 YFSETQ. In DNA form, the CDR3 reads TGCGCCAGCAGCCAGCTCGGAGTGGCAGATACGCAGTATTTT. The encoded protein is CASSQLGVADTQYF.

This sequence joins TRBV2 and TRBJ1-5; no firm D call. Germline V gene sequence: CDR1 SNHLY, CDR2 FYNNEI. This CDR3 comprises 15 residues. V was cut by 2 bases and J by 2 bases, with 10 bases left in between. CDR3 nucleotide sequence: TGTGCCAGCAGTGAACTGACTACGGGCAATCAGCCCCAGCATTTT. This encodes CASSELTTGNQPQHF.

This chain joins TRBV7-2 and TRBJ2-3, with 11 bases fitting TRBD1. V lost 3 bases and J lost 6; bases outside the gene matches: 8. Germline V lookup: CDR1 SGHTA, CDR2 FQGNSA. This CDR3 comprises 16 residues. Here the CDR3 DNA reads TGTGCCAGCAGCTTGAGGGACAGGGGGATTGGGGATACGCAGTATTTT. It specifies CASSLRDRGIGDTQYF. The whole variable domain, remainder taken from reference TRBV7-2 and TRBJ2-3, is GAGVSQSPSNKVTEKGKDVELRCDPISGHTALYWYRQSLGQGLEFLIYFQGNSAPDKSGLPSDRFSAERTGGSVSTLTIQRTQQEDSAVYLCASSLRDRGIGDTQYFGPGTRLTVL.

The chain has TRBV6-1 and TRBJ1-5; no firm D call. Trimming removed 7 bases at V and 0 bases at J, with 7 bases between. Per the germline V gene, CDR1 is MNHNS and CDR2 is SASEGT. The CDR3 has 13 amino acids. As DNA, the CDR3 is TGTGCCAGCAACACCCTTAGCAATCAGCCCCAGCATTTT. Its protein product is CASNTLSNQPQHF.

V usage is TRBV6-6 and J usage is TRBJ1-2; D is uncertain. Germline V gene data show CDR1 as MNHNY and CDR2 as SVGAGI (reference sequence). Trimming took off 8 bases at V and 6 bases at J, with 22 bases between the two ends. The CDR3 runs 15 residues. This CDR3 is CASAAPALLEDGYTF. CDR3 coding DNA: TGTGCCAGCGCGGCGCCAGCCCTACTGGAAGATGGCTACACCTTC.

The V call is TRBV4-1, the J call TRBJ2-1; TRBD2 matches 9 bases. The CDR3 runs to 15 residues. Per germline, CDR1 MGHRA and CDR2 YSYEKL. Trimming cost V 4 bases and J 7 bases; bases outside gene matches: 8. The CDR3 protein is CASSPSGSGRNEQFF. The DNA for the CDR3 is TGCGCCAGCAGCCCCAGTGGGAGCGGGAGGAATGAGCAGTTCTTC.

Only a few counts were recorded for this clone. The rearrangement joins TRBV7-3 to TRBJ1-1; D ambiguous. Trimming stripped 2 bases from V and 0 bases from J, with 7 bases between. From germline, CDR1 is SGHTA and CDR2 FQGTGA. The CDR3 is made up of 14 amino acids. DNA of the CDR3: TGTGCCAGCAGCTTATCTGTGGTGAACACTGAAGCTTTCTTT. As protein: CASSLSVVNTEAFF. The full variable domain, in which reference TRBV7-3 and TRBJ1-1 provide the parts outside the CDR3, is GAGVSQTPSNKVTEKGKYVELRCDPISGHTALYWYRQSLGQGPEFLIYFQGTGAADDSGLPNDRFFAVRPEGSVSTLKIQRTERGDSAVYLCASSLSVVNTEAFFGQGTRLTVV.

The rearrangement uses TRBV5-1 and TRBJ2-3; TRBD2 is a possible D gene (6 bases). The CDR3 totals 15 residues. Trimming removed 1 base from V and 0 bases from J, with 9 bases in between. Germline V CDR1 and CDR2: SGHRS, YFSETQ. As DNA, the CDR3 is TGCGCCAGCAGCTTGAGCGGGTCTAGCACAGATACGCAGTATTTT. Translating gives CASSLSGSSTDTQYF.

The chain's CDR3 is CASSPRTGMSYNSPLHF. In nucleotides, the CDR3 is TGTGCCAGTAGTCCCCGGACAGGGATGTCCTATAATTCACCCCTCCACTTT. This rearrangement joins TRBV19 to TRBJ1-6, with TRBD1 matching over 8 bases. V lost 5 bases, J lost 1 base, and 7 bases stayed unmatched. From germline, CDR1 is LNHDA and CDR2 SQIVND (reference sequence). CDR3 size: 17 residues.

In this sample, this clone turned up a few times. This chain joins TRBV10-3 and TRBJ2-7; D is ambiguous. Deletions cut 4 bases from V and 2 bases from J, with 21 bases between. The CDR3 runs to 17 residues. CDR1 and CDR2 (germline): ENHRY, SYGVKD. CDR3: CAISGVLGRPNTYEQYF. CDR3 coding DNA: TGTGCCATCAGTGGGGTATTGGGTCGGCCAAATACCTACGAGCAGTACTTC.

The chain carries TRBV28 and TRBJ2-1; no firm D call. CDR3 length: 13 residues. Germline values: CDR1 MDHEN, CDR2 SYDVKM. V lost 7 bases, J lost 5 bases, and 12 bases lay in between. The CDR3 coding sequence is TGTGCCAGCATGAGTGGGATGGACAATGAGCAGTTCTTC. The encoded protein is CASMSGMDNEQFF.

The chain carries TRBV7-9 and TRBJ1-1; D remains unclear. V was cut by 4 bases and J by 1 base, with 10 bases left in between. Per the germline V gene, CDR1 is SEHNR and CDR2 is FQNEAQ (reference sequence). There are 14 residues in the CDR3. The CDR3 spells CASSSYRGNTEAFF. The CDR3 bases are TGTGCCAGCAGCTCTTATCGGGGGAACACTGAAGCTTTCTTT. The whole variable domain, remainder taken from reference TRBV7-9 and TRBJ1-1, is DTGVSQNPRHKITKRGQNVTFRCDPISEHNRLYWYRQTLGQGPEFLTYFQNEAQLEKSRLLSDRFSAERPKGSFSTLEIQRTEQGDSAMYLCASSSYRGNTEAFFGQGTRLTVV.

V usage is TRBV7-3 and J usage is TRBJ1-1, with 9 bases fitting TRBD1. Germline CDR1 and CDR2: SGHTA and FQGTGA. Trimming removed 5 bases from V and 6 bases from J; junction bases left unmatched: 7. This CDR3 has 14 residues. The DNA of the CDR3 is TGTGCCAGCAGCCCAGGGACAGGGTCTGCTGAAGCTTTCTTT. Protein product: CASSPGTGSAEAFF.

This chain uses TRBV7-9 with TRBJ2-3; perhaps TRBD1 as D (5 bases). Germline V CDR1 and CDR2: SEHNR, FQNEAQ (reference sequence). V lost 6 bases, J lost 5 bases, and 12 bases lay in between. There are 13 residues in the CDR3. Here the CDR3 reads CASRTQGVDTQYF. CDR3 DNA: TGTGCCAGCAGAACACAAGGGGTAGATACGCAGTATTTT.

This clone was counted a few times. CDR3 amino acids: CASSLTTGRFDNQPQHF. For the CDR3, the DNA is TGTGCCAGCAGTCTCACGACAGGGCGATTCGACAATCAGCCCCAGCATTTT. This chain links TRBV28 with TRBJ1-5; 7 bases match TRBD1. The CDR3 is 17 residues long. V lost 5 bases to trimming and J lost 3 bases; unmatched junction nucleotides: 13. Germline CDR1 and CDR2: MDHEN and SYDVKM.

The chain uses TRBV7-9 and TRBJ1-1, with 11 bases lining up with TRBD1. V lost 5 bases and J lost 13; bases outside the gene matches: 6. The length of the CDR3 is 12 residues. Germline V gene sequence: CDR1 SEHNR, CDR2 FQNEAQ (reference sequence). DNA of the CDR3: TGTGCCAGCAGCCCCGGACAGGGGGCGGGTTTCTTT. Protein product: CASSPGQGAGFF.

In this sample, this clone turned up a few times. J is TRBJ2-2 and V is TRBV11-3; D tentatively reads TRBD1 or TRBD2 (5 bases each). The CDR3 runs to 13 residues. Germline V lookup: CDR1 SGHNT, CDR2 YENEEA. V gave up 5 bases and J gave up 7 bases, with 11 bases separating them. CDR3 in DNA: TGTGCCAGCAGCCCCTTGAGGGGCGGGGAGCTGTTTTTT. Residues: CASSPLRGGELFF.

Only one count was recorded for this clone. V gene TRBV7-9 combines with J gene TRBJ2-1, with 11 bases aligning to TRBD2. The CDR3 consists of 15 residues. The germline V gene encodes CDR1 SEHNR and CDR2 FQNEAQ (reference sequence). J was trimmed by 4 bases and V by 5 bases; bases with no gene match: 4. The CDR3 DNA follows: TGTGCCAGCAGCAAGACTAGCGGGATTTACAATGAGCAGTTCTTC. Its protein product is CASSKTSGIYNEQFF.

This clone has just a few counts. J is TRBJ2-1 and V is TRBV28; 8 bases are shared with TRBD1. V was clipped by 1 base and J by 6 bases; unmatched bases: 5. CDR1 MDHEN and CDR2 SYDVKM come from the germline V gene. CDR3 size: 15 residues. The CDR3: CASSLLTGGLNEQFF. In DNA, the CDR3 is TGTGCCAGCAGTTTATTAACAGGGGGGCTCAATGAGCAGTTCTTC. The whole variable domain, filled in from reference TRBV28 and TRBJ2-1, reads DVKVTQSSRYLVKRTGEKVFLECVQDMDHENMFWYRQDPGLGLRLIYFSYDVKMKEKGDIPEGYSVSREKKERFSLILESASTNQTSMYLCASSLLTGGLNEQFFGPGTRLTVL.

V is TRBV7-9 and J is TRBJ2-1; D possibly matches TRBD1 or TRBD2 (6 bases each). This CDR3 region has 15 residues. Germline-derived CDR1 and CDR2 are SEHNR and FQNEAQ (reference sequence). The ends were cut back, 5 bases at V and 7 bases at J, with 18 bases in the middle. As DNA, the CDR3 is TGTGCCAGCAGCGCTACTAGAGGGGGGTTGAATGAGCAGTTCTTC. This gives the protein CASSATRGGLNEQFF.

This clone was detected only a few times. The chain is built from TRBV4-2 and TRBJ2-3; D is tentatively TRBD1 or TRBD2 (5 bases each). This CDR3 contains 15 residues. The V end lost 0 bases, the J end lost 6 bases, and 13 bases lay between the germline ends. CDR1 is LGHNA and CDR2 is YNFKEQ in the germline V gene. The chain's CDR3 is CASSQEIGASDTQYF. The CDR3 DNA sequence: TGTGCCAGCAGCCAAGAAATCGGGGCCTCCGATACGCAGTATTTT.

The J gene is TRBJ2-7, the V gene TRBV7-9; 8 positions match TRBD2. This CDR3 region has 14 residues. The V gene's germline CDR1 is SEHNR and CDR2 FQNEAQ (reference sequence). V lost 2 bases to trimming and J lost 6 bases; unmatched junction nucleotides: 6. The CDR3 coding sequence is TGTGCCAGCAGCTTACGGGAGGGCAGGCCCGAGCAGTACTTC. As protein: CASSLREGRPEQYF.

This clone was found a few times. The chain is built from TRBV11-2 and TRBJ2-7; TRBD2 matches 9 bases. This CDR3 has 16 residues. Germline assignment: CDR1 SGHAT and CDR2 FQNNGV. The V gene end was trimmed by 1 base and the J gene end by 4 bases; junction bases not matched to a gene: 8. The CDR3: CASSLAAGGLVYEQYF. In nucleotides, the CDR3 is TGTGCCAGCAGCTTAGCGGCGGGAGGGTTAGTTTACGAGCAGTACTTC.